The present entry profiles one T cell receptor (beta chain) with its context. J gave up 5 bases and V 6 bases, and 3 bases lay outside the gene matches. The CDR3 loop spans 13 amino acids. Germline V gene lookup returns CDR1 ENHRY and CDR2 SYGVKD. This specimen belongs to a study of cytomegalovirus exposure and HLA in healthy donors. Study-wide context: Membership in the Caucasian-associated ancestry cluster was found for around four fifths of roughly 400 genotyped donors.

This PCR relied on a set of 60 Vbeta primers and 13 Jbeta primers. Profiled with immunoSEQ multiplex PCR; TCRdb holds only in-frame clones, not every one. The sample shows 150,000 to 200,000 clones, less than 85% of them seen only once. Likely unrecorded immune exposures existed in these nominally healthy donors. The sequenced sample consisted of PBMCs. The TCR comes from a man aged 18-30 years in good health and CMV-seronegative. The V gene is TRBV10-3, the J gene TRBJ2-2; 7 positions match TRBD1. The CDR3 region is CAIRQGVTGELFF. The CDR3 DNA sequence: TGTGCCATCAGGCAGGGGGTTACCGGGGAGCTGTTTTTT.